The clone carrying this T cell receptor (beta chain) was counted between two and nine times. Its target is not known. A template switching step contributed a universal primer site, while unique molecular identifiers were present in the cDNA. TCRdb processed the 5' RACE reads anew with MiXCR; each CDR3 protein has one entry. The table records about 470,000 distinct CDR3 sequences, approximately 24% of them present only once. The ends were cut back, 7 bases at V and 5 bases at J, with 11 bases in the middle. From germline, CDR1 is SQVTM and CDR2 ANQGSEA. The CDR3 spans 11 residues. These data belong to a study of identical twins. Findings and caveats of the study: Invariant MAIT and iNKT cells are populations that could partly confound zero-insertion analyses. Those out-of-frame alpha sequences shared by twins showed an excess of low generation probability.

These data are also associated with another study on T cells expressing NK-cell markers. This second report adds: In a handful of donors, dominant NKG2C+ clonotypes were roughly 1.0-7.5% of CD8+ T cells.

The sample comprised CD4+ T cells sorted from blood. This clonotype was obtained from a woman aged 18-29 years in good health. The chain couples TRBV29-1 to TRBJ2-5; D gene unclear. DNA for the CDR3: TGCAGCGCCATCCCTCGGGAGACCCAGTACTTC. This gives the protein CSAIPRETQYF.